Below, 3 T cell receptor beta chains from the same sample are listed, as sequenced in a study of human T cells and chemical hapten exposure. MiXCR, applied by TCRdb to the RACE reads, yields one record per CDR3 protein. The repertoire includes about 85,000 distinct CDR3 sequences, around 7.9% of them detected once, and around 2.6% sits in the top ten. This sample's time point: pre-sensitization, week 0. The treatment was: therapeutic diphenylcyclopropenone sensitization with weekly scalp DPC. The material was whole blood, obtained in connection with sensitization to the hapten diphenylcyclopropenone (DPC). Every receptor here comes from a man aged 35 to 55 with alopecia areata. Some clones in this sample may be carry-over from other donors' samples.

This clonotype was seen repeatedly, ten times or more. Here the CDR3 reads CAIRVGDNTDTQYF. In DNA form, the CDR3 reads TGTGCCATCAGAGTTGGAGATAACACAGATACGCAGTATTTT. J is TRBJ2-3 and V is TRBV10-3; no reliable D call. The germline gives CDR1 ENHRY, CDR2 SYGVKD. Trimming took off 6 bases at V and 2 bases at J, with 12 bases between the two ends. The length of the CDR3 is 14 residues.

The chain has TRBV20-1 and TRBJ2-1, with 10 bases lining up with TRBD2. The germline gives CDR1 DFQATT, CDR2 SNEGSKA (reference sequence). Unmatched junction bases numbered 8, after V lost 4 bases and J lost 8 bases. CDR3 length: 14 residues. The CDR3 region is CSATSGSFIDEQFF. CDR3 bases: TGCAGTGCTACTAGCGGGAGCTTTATTGATGAGCAGTTCTTC.

This clonotype showed up just a few times. The chain couples TRBV10-3 to TRBJ2-3; 9 bases match TRBD2. Trimming removed 6 bases from V and 2 bases from J; junction bases left unmatched: 3. The CDR3 totals 14 residues. Germline values: CDR1 ENHRY, CDR2 SYGVKD. CDR3 nucleotide sequence: TGTGCCATCAGGGGCGGGAGGGCCACAGATACGCAGTATTTT. It is translated as CAIRGGRATDTQYF.